Detailed here is one T cell receptor (beta chain). The antigen this receptor binds is unknown. No per-base quality is available; no much larger clone lies one base away. Library prep was done by PCR. The sequencing machine was an Illumina HiSeq 2500. To reduce PCR and sequencing biases, unique molecular identifiers were incorporated into the TCR beta cDNA libraries. Per 1 to 10 million input T cells, some 500,000 cDNA molecules were obtained, such that each molecule approximated one T cell. The same protocol used for the earlier healthy control dataset was applied to prepare and sequence the patient libraries. Samples belonging to the same batch were prepared together, multiplexed and sequenced on a shared HiSeq lane. The authors processed their data as follows. MIGEC was used to process the raw barcoded reads, and molecular identifier groups with only a single read were discarded before consensus assembly and CDR3 extraction. VDJtools was used for post-analysis of the clonotype tables, and diversity was normalized by down-sampling every dataset to the size of the smallest sample. Repertoire overlap clustering matched CDR3 amino acid but not nucleotide sequences to correct batch-related cross-sample contamination. TCRdb took the public reads, trimmed them with fastp at Q25, ran MiXCR for clone calling and kept in-frame beta chains. Under each unique CDR3 protein, matching rows form one entry showing the most common genes and DNA. None of the V and J calls come from the authors' own analysis; TCRdb made them. Recorded for this sample are some 690,000 distinct CDR3 sequences; 30% of them occurred a single time. The top ten clonotypes cover approximately 0.6% of the sample.

To demonstrate the VDJtools post-analysis software, TCR beta repertoires were profiled from the peripheral blood of 13 young patients with multiple sclerosis. The multiple sclerosis patients were children and adolescents between about 6 and 15 years of age. The data were obtained in a study of post-analysis software for immune sequencing data (dated by TCRdb to the mid-2010s). Background on the whole study: Recorded disease courses included relapsing-remitting, secondary progressive and progressive-relapsing multiple sclerosis, with some patients lacking subtype annotation. The patient repertoires were set against eleven to twelve previously published healthy control repertoires from donors whose ages ranged from roughly 6 to 27 years. A subset of samples was prepared in parallel using single-end sample barcoding, then pooled and co-amplified after Illumina adapter ligation. General conclusions and limits of the study: Roughly 5 TRBV segments, including TRBV5-6, TRBV5-1 and TRBV20-1, were significantly more frequent in patients than controls. Multiple sclerosis patients had significantly lower normalized Chao1 diversity than controls, a result that suggests substantial peripheral T-cell clonal expansion. The multiple sclerosis patient group was slightly younger than the control group. When samples were clustered directly using the F measure, samples prepared in the same batch co-clustered strongly, which prompted a batch-effect correction.

Sequences MNHEY (CDR1) and SMNVEV (CDR2) are obtained from the germline V gene (reference sequence). The CDR3 goes from the cysteine to the phenylalanine over 13 residues. Just CDR3 DNA is preserved here, 39 bases in frame from base 1. The receptor was derived from a girl aged 5-17 years with multiple sclerosis. The specimen was blood. The rearrangement combines TRBV27 with TRBJ2-4; matching of 6 bases hints at TRBD1 as the D gene. The closer fit of TRBJ2-7 to the DNA end suggests the J call may be wrong. The CDR3 region: CASRSLRGNEQYF. The sequenced DNA: TGTGCCAGCAGGAGCCTAAGGGGGAACGAGCAGTACTTC.